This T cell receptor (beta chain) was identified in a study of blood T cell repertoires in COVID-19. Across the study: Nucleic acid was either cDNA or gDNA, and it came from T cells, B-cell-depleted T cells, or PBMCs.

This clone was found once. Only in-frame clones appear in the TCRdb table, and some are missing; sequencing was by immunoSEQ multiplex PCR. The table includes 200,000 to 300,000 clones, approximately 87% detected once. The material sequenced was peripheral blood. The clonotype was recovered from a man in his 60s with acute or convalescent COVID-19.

CDR3 region: CASSPGADYYGYTF. The CDR3 DNA reads TGTGCCAGCTCACCAGGGGCAGACTACTATGGCTACACCTTC. V is TRBV18 and J is TRBJ1-2; a possible D gene is TRBD1 (5 bases). CDR3 length: 14 residues. In germline, CDR1 is KGHSH, CDR2 LQKENI. Trimming pared 2 bases from V and 3 bases from J, leaving 10 bases between.